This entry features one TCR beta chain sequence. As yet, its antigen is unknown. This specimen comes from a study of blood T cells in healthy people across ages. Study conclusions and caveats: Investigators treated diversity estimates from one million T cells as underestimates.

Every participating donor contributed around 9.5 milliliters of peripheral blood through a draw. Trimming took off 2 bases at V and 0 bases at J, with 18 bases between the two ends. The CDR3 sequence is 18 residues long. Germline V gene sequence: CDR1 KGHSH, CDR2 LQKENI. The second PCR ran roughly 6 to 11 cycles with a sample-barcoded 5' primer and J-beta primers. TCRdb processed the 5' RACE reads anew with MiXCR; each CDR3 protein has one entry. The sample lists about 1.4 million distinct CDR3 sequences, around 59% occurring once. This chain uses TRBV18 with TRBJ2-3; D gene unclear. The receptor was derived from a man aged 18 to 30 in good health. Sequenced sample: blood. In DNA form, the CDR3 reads TGTGCCAGCTCACCAATATCGTACACAGCACAAAGCACAGATACGCAGTATTTT. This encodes CASSPISYTAQSTDTQYF.